This record concerns one T cell receptor (beta chain) sequence. The antigen it recognizes is unknown. The sample holds no much larger clone one base away, and base qualities are not on file. The data stem from a study of blood T cell repertoires in COVID-19 (TCRdb year 2020). Context from the whole study: Collaborator samples came from the United States, Italy and Spain and covered acute and convalescent phases of COVID-19. The prospective study material was composed of cDNA or gDNA derived from T cells, B-cell-depleted T cells, or PBMCs. Deeply sampled blood TCRbeta repertoires from subjects exposed to, actively infected with, or recovered from COVID-19 were included in the dataset. The repertoires were released in a freely available public database meant as a resource for research on the immune response to SARS-CoV-2. Samples were obtained from the ongoing ImmuneRACE study (first 160 participants) and from some 1,200 subjects provided by 6 global collaborators. Nearly every sample came with metadata listing a de-identified subject ID, COVID-19 status, age in years and sex. Where available, HLA class I and class II types were taken from metadata supplied by the sample provider and were not determined by assay-based typing. Paper-wide results and their limitations: How much clinical and demographic metadata was included differed by source and by participant, and the metadata was provided uncurated.

TCRbeta CDR3 regions were amplified from genomic DNA by means of the immunoSEQ Assay, a bias-controlled multiplex PCR. The authors processed their data as follows. Nucleated cell counts per sample were estimated from amplification of reference gene primers within the assay. To quantify the absolute abundance of each unique TCRbeta CDR3 rearrangement, sequence reads were collapsed and filtered. For each sample, productive Simpson clonality was calculated as the square root of Simpson's diversity index over productive rearrangements. As stored in TCRdb, this immuneACCESS dataset retains in-frame rearrangements with V and J assigned. A fraction of the clones does not appear; measured against another copy, unresolved V genes explain less than half of the discrepancy, and the remainder lacks a known reason. That table furnishes V, J and clone size, whereas the DNA furnished D and trimming. The sample table holds about 220,000 clones, of which roughly 88% were seen once. Roughly 10% of the sample belongs to the ten largest clones.

V drops 0 bases and J drops 4 bases, leaving 10 bases in between. The CDR3 covers 14 residues, taking in both the cysteine and the phenylalanine. Only the CDR3 region is kept as DNA, spanning 42 bases read in frame from base 1. For CDR1 and CDR2, the germline V gene lists SGHAT and FQNNGV. The collaborating institutions used their own protocols to collect whole blood in K2EDTA tubes. For TCRbeta analysis, collaborator samples were shipped as frozen whole blood, as isolated PBMCs, or as DNA extracted from either sample type. Source material: peripheral blood. The V and J segments used are TRBV11-2 and TRBJ2-7, with no D gene named confidently. The sequence was obtained from a man in his forties or fifties with active or convalescent COVID-19. DNA sequence: TGTGCCAGCAGCTTAGATTGGGCAGAATACGAGCAGTACTTC. It encodes CASSLDWAEYEQYF.